Listed here are 21 T cell receptor beta chains from one sample, sequenced in a study of blood T cell repertoires in COVID-19. Measured with immunoSEQ multiplex PCR; TCRdb has only the in-frame clones, and not every one. The data show around 140,000 clones, 86% seen once. Sequencing used peripheral blood. The receptors come from a woman aged 55-70 years with acute or convalescent COVID-19.

The CDR3 region has the DNA TGTGCCATCAGTGATACTAGCGGGGGGGCCGAGGTCACTGAGCAGTTCTTC. It is translated as CAISDTSGGAEVTEQFF. The chain recombines TRBV10-3 with TRBJ2-1; 13 nucleotides match TRBD2. Trimming at V came to 3 bases and at J to 9 bases, leaving 11 bases not matched to a gene. The CDR3 has 17 residues. Germline lookup yields CDR1 ENHRY and CDR2 SYGVKD.

The chain links TRBV10-3 to TRBJ2-5, with 14 positions matching TRBD2. CDR3 size: 18 residues. V gave up 5 bases and J gave up 5 bases; unmatched junction bases: 13. Germline CDR1 ENHRY, CDR2 SYGVKD. The CDR3 DNA reads as TGTGCCATCAGTTTCGGGAGGACTAGCGGGGGGCCCCGGGAGACCCAGTACTTC. Protein product: CAISFGRTSGGPRETQYF.

CDR3 DNA sequence: TGTGCCAGCAGCTTAGCGGCGGGGGGTCTCCCCTACGAGCAGTACTTC. Its protein product is CASSLAAGGLPYEQYF. The genes are TRBV7-8 and TRBJ2-7, with TRBD2 identical over 8 bases. Germline loops: CDR1 SGHVS, CDR2 FQNEAQ. This CDR3 is built from 16 residues. V gave up 0 bases and J gave up 2 bases; unmatched junction bases: 6. The full variable domain, in which reference TRBV7-8 and TRBJ2-7 provide the parts outside the CDR3, is GAGVSQSPRYKVAKRGQDVALRCDPISGHVSLFWYQQALGQGPEFLTYFQNEAQLDKSGLPSDRFFAERPEGSVSTLKIQRTQQEDSAVYLCASSLAAGGLPYEQYFGPGTRLTVT.

The chain is built from TRBV19 and TRBJ1-2; D may be TRBD1 (6 bases). V gave up 5 bases and J gave up 0 bases, with 16 bases separating them. There are 16 residues in the CDR3. Germline V gene lookup returns CDR1 LNHDA and CDR2 SQIVND (reference sequence). The DNA for the CDR3 is TGTGCCAGTAGTCCTTGGACAGACAGAGCTAACTATGGCTACACCTTC. Protein product: CASSPWTDRANYGYTF.

The chain employs TRBV9 and TRBJ1-1; 7 positions match TRBD1. Germline V CDR1 and CDR2: SGDLS, YYNGEE. This CDR3 spans 15 amino acids. After removal of 3 bases from V and 0 bases from J, the junction contained 5 bases not matched to a gene. CDR3 bases: TGTGCCAGCAGCGCCCCGACAGGGATGAACACTGAAGCTTTCTTT. Its protein is CASSAPTGMNTEAFF.

This sequence joins TRBV9 and TRBJ1-3, with 8 bases identical to TRBD1. CDR1 is SGDLS, CDR2 YYNGEE, per germline. Losses at the gene ends were 3 bases for V and 0 bases for J; bases not matched to a gene: 5. This CDR3 is 16 amino acids long. CDR3 nucleotides: TGTGCCAGCAGCGAGAGGACAGGGCCCTCTGGAAACACCATATATTTT. As protein: CASSERTGPSGNTIYF.

The V gene is TRBV11-2, the J gene TRBJ2-1; unclear D gene. Germline CDR1 SGHAT, CDR2 FQNNGV. This CDR3 contains 15 residues. V lost 3 bases and J 0 bases, leaving 9 bases between the germline ends. The DNA of the CDR3 is TGTGCCAGCAGCTTTGCAGGTCTCTCCTACAATGAGCAGTTCTTC. It specifies CASSFAGLSYNEQFF. Supplemented by reference TRBV11-2 and TRBJ2-1, the full variable domain reads EAGVAQSPRYKIIEKRQSVAFWCNPISGHATLYWYQQILGQGPKLLIQFQNNGVVDDSQLPKDRFSAERLKGVDSTLKIQPAKLEDSAVYLCASSFAGLSYNEQFFGPGTRLTVL.

The chain employs TRBV29-1 and TRBJ1-2, with 8 positions matching TRBD1. The CDR3 is made up of 17 amino acids. V trimming: 7 bases; J trimming: 2 bases; junction bases outside the gene matches: 18. Per the germline V gene, CDR1 is SQVTM and CDR2 is ANQGSEA. Here the CDR3 reads CSAARRLGTGSNYGYTF. CDR3 coding DNA: TGCAGCGCCGCTCGTAGGTTAGGGACAGGATCCAACTATGGCTACACCTTC.

This clone was counted a single time. The CDR3 here is CAWRSGEVGPQHF. The CDR3 nucleotides are TGTGCCTGGAGGTCAGGGGAAGTGGGGCCCCAGCATTTT. V usage is TRBV30 and J usage is TRBJ1-5; the D gene is possibly TRBD1 (6 bases). The CDR3 has 13 amino acids. CDR1 and CDR2 (germline): GTSNPN, SVGIG (reference sequence). V lost 3 bases to trimming and J lost 9 bases, with 15 bases between them.

The chain carries TRBV9 and TRBJ2-2; tentative D call: TRBD2 (6 bases). The germline V and J ends were trimmed by 0 bases and 6 bases, with 18 bases remaining between them. This CDR3 contains 17 residues. The germline V gene has CDR1 SGDLS and CDR2 YYNGEE. Written as DNA, the CDR3 is TGTGCCAGCAGCGTAGAGCGACTAGTGGATACCGCCGGGGAGCTGTTTTTT. Protein sequence: CASSVERLVDTAGELFF.

The V and J genes are TRBV20-1 and TRBJ2-3; D not resolved. The V end lost 3 bases, the J end lost 4 bases, and 17 bases lay between the germline ends. This CDR3 has 15 amino acids. Germline V gene sequence: CDR1 DFQATT, CDR2 SNEGSKA (reference sequence). The CDR3 protein is CSASGSRRGADTQYF. The CDR3 DNA sequence: TGCAGTGCTAGTGGTTCGAGGCGAGGCGCAGATACGCAGTATTTT.

V usage is TRBV2 and J usage is TRBJ2-3; tentative D call: TRBD2 (6 bases). Trimming cost V 6 bases and J 4 bases, with 8 bases left between them. Germline lookup yields CDR1 SNHLY and CDR2 FYNNEI. The CDR3 extends over 12 amino acids. The CDR3 reads CASSWDSDTQYF. In nucleotides, the CDR3 is TGTGCCAGCAGCTGGGACTCAGATACGCAGTATTTT. Based on the CDR3 plus reference TRBV2 and TRBJ2-3, the full variable domain is EPEVTQTPSHQVTQMGQEVILRCVPISNHLYFYWYRQILGQKVEFLVSFYNNEISEKSEIFDDQFSVERPDGSNFTLKIRSTKLEDSAMYFCASSWDSDTQYFGPGTRLTVL.

V and J are TRBV7-3 and TRBJ1-4; D is perhaps TRBD1 (5 bases). CDR1 is SGHTA, CDR2 FQGTGA, per germline. The CDR3 length is 19 residues. The germline V and J ends were trimmed by 4 bases and 8 bases, with 29 bases remaining between them. The CDR3 is CASSSRLSAGAEEGEKLFF. The CDR3 DNA reads TGTGCCAGCAGCTCCAGACTTTCTGCCGGGGCAGAGGAGGGCGAAAAACTGTTTTTT.

The CDR3 DNA reads as TGTGCCAGCAGTCAACAGGGAACCGGGGAGCTGTTTTTT. It is translated as CASSQQGTGELFF. This sequence joins TRBV11-2 and TRBJ2-2; tentatively, D is TRBD1 (6 bases). Trimming pared 6 bases from V and 5 bases from J, leaving 10 bases between. Germline V CDR1 and CDR2: SGHAT, FQNNGV. The CDR3 sequence is 13 residues long.

J is TRBJ2-5 and V is TRBV4-3; no reliable D call. The CDR3 has 15 amino acids. Germline-derived CDR1 and CDR2 are LGHNA and YSLEER. V lost 1 base and J lost 0, with 9 bases in between. The DNA for the CDR3 is TGCGCCAGCAGCCAAGGTGGTCGGGACCAAGAGACCCAGTACTTC. This encodes CASSQGGRDQETQYF.

V gene TRBV11-2 combines with J gene TRBJ1-4, with D perhaps matching TRBD1 (5 bases). Germline lookup yields CDR1 SGHAT and CDR2 FQNNGV. V shed 0 bases and J shed 2 bases, with 10 bases lying between them. The CDR3 loop spans 16 amino acids. CDR3 residues: CASSLDRGGTNEKLFF. The DNA for the CDR3 is TGTGCCAGCAGCTTAGATCGGGGGGGGACTAATGAAAAACTGTTTTTT.

In its sample, this clone was seen once. The V gene is TRBV7-9, the J gene TRBJ1-4; D gene ambiguous. V was shortened by 5 bases and J by 3 bases, with 16 bases between the two germline ends. The CDR3 consists of 16 residues. Germline values: CDR1 SEHNR, CDR2 FQNEAQ (reference sequence). CDR3 in amino acids: CASSPTTQRANEKLFF. Written as DNA, the CDR3 is TGTGCCAGCAGCCCGACAACCCAGCGGGCTAATGAAAAACTGTTTTTT. The full variable domain, with the rest looked up from reference TRBV7-9 and TRBJ1-4, is DTGVSQNPRHKITKRGQNVTFRCDPISEHNRLYWYRQTLGQGPEFLTYFQNEAQLEKSRLLSDRFSAERPKGSFSTLEIQRTEQGDSAMYLCASSPTTQRANEKLFFGSGTQLSVL.

The CDR3 nucleotides read TGTGCCAGCAGCCAGAACGACAGGACGGGGCAGTACTTC. Its translation is CASSQNDRTGQYF. The chain has TRBV7-2 and TRBJ2-7; TRBD1 is a possible D gene (6 bases). The CDR3 loop spans 13 amino acids. Germline CDR1 is SGHTA and CDR2 is FQGNSA. V lost 5 bases to trimming and J lost 9 bases, with 17 bases between them.

The V and J genes are TRBV18 and TRBJ2-7; 10 nucleotides match TRBD2. Germline values: CDR1 KGHSH, CDR2 LQKENI. The V segment lost 0 bases and the J segment 4 bases; nucleotides outside the gene matches: 6. The CDR3 has 16 residues. CDR3 protein: CASSPPSGGGKYEQYF. The CDR3 bases are TGTGCCAGCTCACCACCGAGCGGGGGGGGAAAATACGAGCAGTACTTC.

The chain employs TRBV3-1 (or the pseudogene TRBV3-2) and TRBJ2-5; 7 bases line up with TRBD1. V lost 0 bases, J lost 5 bases, and 6 bases stayed unmatched. CDR1 and CDR2 (germline): LGHDT, YNNKEL (reference sequence). CDR3 size: 15 residues. Written as DNA, the CDR3 is TGTGCCAGCAGCCAAGACCCAGACAGGGTTGAGACCCAGTACTTC. Its protein product is CASSQDPDRVETQYF.

V gene TRBV28 combines with J gene TRBJ1-2; possibly TRBD1 for D (5 bases). V was pared by 5 bases and J by 4 bases, with 11 bases between. The germline V gene encodes CDR1 MDHEN and CDR2 SYDVKM. The CDR3 covers 13 residues. The CDR3 is CASSPLGPYGYTF. Written as DNA, the CDR3 is TGTGCCAGCAGTCCCTTGGGGCCCTATGGCTACACCTTC.